These 26 T cell receptor beta chains came from one sample sequenced in a study of early T cells in non-severe SARS-CoV-2 infection. From the 5' RACE reads, TCRdb called clonotypes with MiXCR, one entry per CDR3 protein. In the table there are fewer than 85,000 distinct CDR3 sequences, about 11% of which are singletons. Material: whole blood, obtained at baseline. The receptors here all came from an adult who was a healthcare worker with PCR-confirmed SARS-CoV-2 infection or an uninfected control (not recorded which).

The chain recombines TRBV12-3 or TRBV12-4 with TRBJ2-2; a possible D gene is TRBD1 (6 bases). V lost 8 bases to trimming and J lost 6 bases, with 19 bases between them. This CDR3 spans 15 amino acids. The CDR3 loop is CASGKAGTPPGELFF. The DNA for the CDR3 is TGTGCCAGCGGTAAAGCCGGGACACCTCCCGGGGAGCTGTTTTTT.

The rearrangement uses TRBV30 and TRBJ2-4; possibly TRBD2 for D (5 bases). Germline V gives CDR1 GTSNPN, CDR2 SVGIG (reference sequence). The CDR3 covers 12 residues. The germline V and J ends were trimmed by 6 bases and 8 bases, with 14 bases remaining between them. The CDR3 DNA reads TGTGCCTGCTCCCTGGCCGGGGACATTCAGTACTTC. Translation gives CACSLAGDIQYF.

This clonotype was recorded many times. The chain recombines TRBV6-2 or TRBV6-3 with TRBJ2-6; no definite D call. Germline V lookup: CDR1 MNHEY, CDR2 SVGEGT. This CDR3 has 14 amino acids. V shed 5 bases and J shed 0 bases, with 5 bases lying between them. The CDR3 spells CASSLSSGANVLTF. The CDR3 nucleotides read TGTGCCAGCAGTCTCTCCTCTGGGGCCAACGTCCTGACTTTC.

This clonotype was observed many times. The chain carries TRBV29-1 and TRBJ1-2; D gene unclear. CDR1 is SQVTM, CDR2 ANQGSEA, per germline. Trimming stripped 7 bases from V and 2 bases from J, with 11 bases between. This CDR3 comprises 12 residues. The DNA of the CDR3 is TGCAGCGGCTCCTTTGACAACTATGGCTACACCTTC. Protein: CSGSFDNYGYTF.

The V gene is TRBV3-1, the J gene TRBJ2-5; 8 bases align to TRBD2. The length of the CDR3 is 16 residues. V shed 2 bases, J shed 4 bases, and the junction held 9 bases outside the gene matches. Germline lookup yields CDR1 LGHDT and CDR2 YNNKEL (reference sequence). This chain's CDR3 is CASSQSQPGLGETQYF. CDR3 DNA: TGTGCCAGCAGCCAATCCCAGCCGGGACTAGGAGAGACCCAGTACTTC.

The V and J genes are TRBV12-3 or TRBV12-4 and TRBJ1-6, with 7 nucleotides matching TRBD1. There are 13 residues in the CDR3. With 5 bases clipped from V and 8 bases from J, the junction kept 3 bases outside the gene matches. This CDR3 reads CASSPGQDSPLHF. In DNA form, the CDR3 reads TGTGCCAGCAGTCCTGGACAGGATTCACCCCTCCACTTT.

This clonotype was observed many times. V gene TRBV12-3 or TRBV12-4 combines with J gene TRBJ1-3; a weak D match, TRBD1 (6 bases). Trimming pared 5 bases from V and 9 bases from J, leaving 11 bases between. The length of the CDR3 is 12 residues. The CDR3 spells CASSPEGGTIYF. The CDR3 DNA is TGTGCCAGCAGTCCGGAGGGGGGCACCATATATTTT.

This clonotype was seen more than once but under ten times. The chain is built from TRBV7-2 and TRBJ2-2; D not resolved. V lost 2 bases and J lost 7, with 11 bases in between. In germline, CDR1 is SGHTA, CDR2 FQGNSA. CDR3 size: 14 residues. The CDR3 is CASSLTWPGGELFF. The CDR3 DNA follows: TGTGCCAGCAGCTTAACCTGGCCGGGCGGGGAGCTGTTTTTT.

At least ten counts were recorded for this clonotype. The CDR3 loop is CASSPGAGELFF. Written as DNA, the CDR3 is TGTGCCAGCAGTCCAGGGGCCGGGGAGCTGTTTTTT. The chain uses TRBV28 and TRBJ2-2; perhaps TRBD1 as D (6 bases). Germline V lookup: CDR1 MDHEN, CDR2 SYDVKM. This CDR3 is built from 12 residues. V was trimmed by 5 bases and J by 6 bases, leaving 7 bases between them.

The chain couples TRBV14 to TRBJ2-1; 12 nucleotides line up with TRBD2. Looked up from germline, CDR1 is SGHDN and CDR2 is FVKESK. The CDR3 runs to 15 residues. V was clipped by 4 bases and J by 8 bases; unmatched bases: 6. CDR3 nucleotides: TGTGCCAGCAGCCGTACTAGCGGGGGGACAGATGAGCAGTTCTTC. It codes for CASSRTSGGTDEQFF.

This clonotype was counted only a few times. The gene calls are TRBV6-2 or TRBV6-3 and TRBJ2-3; 8 bases map to TRBD1. The CDR3 sequence is 15 residues long. Germline trimming cut 7 bases from V and 5 bases from J; bases unmatched to any gene: 11. Germline-derived CDR1 and CDR2 are MNHEY and SVGEGT. CDR3 residues: CASTLPRGQGDTQYF. As DNA, the CDR3 is TGTGCCAGCACCCTACCCAGGGGGCAGGGAGATACGCAGTATTTT.

At least ten counts were recorded for this clonotype. This chain joins TRBV6-6 and TRBJ2-4, with D maybe TRBD1 (6 bases). The CDR3 totals 17 residues. Between the trimmed V and J ends, which lost 2 bases and 0 bases, there was a span of 14 bases. Germline values: CDR1 MNHNY, CDR2 SVGAGI (reference sequence). The CDR3 sequence: CASSYGPGAVAKNIQYF. CDR3 coding DNA: TGTGCCAGCAGTTACGGCCCAGGGGCGGTAGCCAAAAACATTCAGTACTTC.

V usage is TRBV29-1 and J usage is TRBJ1-1; the D gene is possibly TRBD1 (5 bases). CDR3 length: 14 amino acids. Deletions cut 7 bases from V and 3 bases from J, with 18 bases between. Germline CDR1 reads SQVTM; CDR2 reads ANQGSEA. CDR3 nucleotide sequence: TGCAGCGCCTCAACAGGTGGAGAGTACACTGAAGCTTTCTTT. This encodes CSASTGGEYTEAFF.

The chain is built from TRBV11-2 and TRBJ2-7; no clear D gene. This CDR3 contains 15 residues. V was cut by 5 bases and J by 2 bases, with 16 bases left in between. CDR1 and CDR2 (germline): SGHAT, FQNNGV. The CDR3 nucleotides read TGTGCCAGCAGCATCACGGCACTCCGTCCCTACGAGCAGTACTTC. Translation: CASSITALRPYEQYF.

This clonotype came up many times. This chain joins TRBV12-3 or TRBV12-4 and TRBJ2-1; a possible D gene is TRBD2 (5 bases). V was cut by 5 bases and J by 10 bases, with 12 bases left in between. This CDR3 is built from 12 residues. The CDR3 sequence: CASSPWRREQFF. The CDR3 DNA follows: TGTGCCAGCAGTCCCTGGAGGCGCGAGCAGTTCTTC.

In this sample, this clonotype turned up a few times. This sequence joins TRBV5-4 and TRBJ1-1; 9 bases are shared with TRBD1. The CDR3 consists of 14 residues. Trimming removed 2 bases from V and 6 bases from J; junction bases left unmatched: 5. Germline CDR1 reads SGHNT; CDR2 reads YYREEE (reference sequence). CDR3 DNA: TGTGCCAGCAGCTTAGGACAGGGGACCTCTGAAGCTTTCTTT. This encodes CASSLGQGTSEAFF.

This clonotype was picked up many times. The chain employs TRBV11-3 and TRBJ2-3; D not certain. In germline, CDR1 is SGHNT, CDR2 YENEEA. V lost 0 bases and J lost 7, with 14 bases in between. The CDR3 runs 15 residues. The CDR3 DNA reads TGTGCCAGCAGCTTAGAAGGTGTCGGGTTGAATACGCAGTATTTT. It is translated as CASSLEGVGLNTQYF.

This chain links TRBV7-2 with TRBJ2-2; 10 bases align to TRBD1. V trimming: 1 base; J trimming: 4 bases; junction bases outside the gene matches: 3. CDR1 and CDR2 (germline): SGHTA, FQGNSA. The CDR3 is 16 residues long. The CDR3 spells CASSLGTGGSTGELFF. The CDR3, as DNA: TGTGCCAGCAGCTTAGGGACAGGGGGGAGCACCGGGGAGCTGTTTTTT.

J is TRBJ2-7 and V is TRBV10-3; D not resolved. The CDR3 runs to 13 residues. The V gene lost 3 bases and the J gene lost 4 bases, with 10 bases spanning the gap. Per the germline V gene, CDR1 is ENHRY and CDR2 is SYGVKD. The CDR3 region is CAISEGSNYEQYF. DNA of the CDR3: TGTGCCATCAGTGAAGGGTCCAATTACGAGCAGTACTTC.

The chain recombines TRBV7-9 with TRBJ2-2, with no clear D. CDR1 and CDR2 from the germline V gene are SEHNR and FQNEAQ (reference sequence). Between the trimmed V and J ends, which lost 5 bases and 0 bases, there was a span of 16 bases. This CDR3 is 17 amino acids long. The CDR3 sequence is CASSPLRAGTNTGELFF. Written as DNA, the CDR3 is TGTGCCAGCAGCCCACTTAGGGCCGGCACGAACACCGGGGAGCTGTTTTTT.

This sequence joins TRBV20-1 and TRBJ1-4, with 10 bases matching TRBD1. Germline trimming cut 1 base from V and 6 bases from J; bases unmatched to any gene: 5. The CDR3 totals 15 residues. Germline V CDR1 and CDR2: DFQATT, SNEGSKA (reference sequence). The CDR3 DNA sequence: TGCAGTGCTAGAGCCAGGGGGACAGGGGATGAAAAACTGTTTTTT. This encodes CSARARGTGDEKLFF.

This clonotype was found a few times. The chain combines TRBV6-5 with TRBJ2-7; 7 nucleotides align to TRBD1. With V trimmed by 2 bases and J by 2 bases, 6 bases remained unmatched. The germline gives CDR1 MNHEY, CDR2 SVGAGI. This CDR3 comprises 15 residues. Written as DNA, the CDR3 is TGTGCCAGCAGTTACGGGACAGTCCCTCCCTACGAGCAGTACTTC. Protein: CASSYGTVPPYEQYF.

This clonotype was observed at least ten times. The CDR3 coding sequence is TGTGCCAGCAACCCTTCGTTTCGACAGAACACTGAAGCTTTCTTT. Its protein is CASNPSFRQNTEAFF. The chain couples TRBV6-1 to TRBJ1-1; D gene uncertain. Germline V gives CDR1 MNHNS, CDR2 SASEGT. This CDR3 is 15 amino acids long. V was shortened by 7 bases and J by 1 base, with 16 bases between the two germline ends.

In its sample, this clonotype was seen a few times. The chain uses TRBV7-2 and TRBJ1-6, with D perhaps TRBD1 (5 bases). CDR3 length: 14 amino acids. Trimming removed 2 bases from V and 9 bases from J, with 11 bases in between. Germline CDR1 is SGHTA and CDR2 is FQGNSA. This chain's CDR3 is CASSLQGPGSPLHF. The CDR3 DNA follows: TGTGCCAGCAGCTTACAGGGACCAGGTTCACCCCTCCACTTT.

This clonotype showed up many times. The CDR3 DNA reads TGCGCCAGCAGCCAAGTGCCGGGGGGGACGCAGTATTTT. Its protein is CASSQVPGGTQYF. This chain links TRBV4-3 with TRBJ2-3; 8 bases agree with TRBD2. The length of the CDR3 is 13 residues. CDR1 is LGHNA and CDR2 is YSLEER in the germline V gene. V was clipped by 1 base and J by 9 bases; unmatched bases: 3.

This clonotype was detected a few times. The V gene is TRBV29-1, the J gene TRBJ1-5; D perhaps matches TRBD1 (6 bases). Trimming took off 5 bases at V and 7 bases at J, with 18 bases between the two ends. The CDR3 is 14 amino acids. CDR1 is SQVTM and CDR2 is ANQGSEA in the germline V gene. In nucleotides, the CDR3 is TGCAGCGTTTCCGCAGGGGACCGGGGACAGCCCCAGCATTTT. It is translated as CSVSAGDRGQPQHF. Full variable domain (missing parts from reference TRBV29-1 and TRBJ1-5): SAVISQKPSRDICQRGTSLTIQCQVDSQVTMMFWYRQQPGQSLTLIATANQGSEATYESGFVIDKFPISRPNLTFSTLTVSNMSPEDSSIYLCSVSAGDRGQPQHFGDGTRLSIL.